This entry lists 11 T cell receptor beta chains sequenced from one sample in a study of cytomegalovirus exposure and HLA in healthy donors. Researchers ran the PCR with 60 Vbeta and 13 Jbeta primers. Produced via immunoSEQ multiplex PCR; TCRdb's table is partial and in-frame only. Found here are 60,000 to 75,000 clones; the top ten clones hold 3.8%. The sequencing sample was made of PBMCs. The receptors were gathered from a female donor in good health and CMV-seropositive.

V gene TRBV11-2 combines with J gene TRBJ1-1; 10 nucleotides match TRBD1. Germline CDR1 is SGHAT and CDR2 is FQNNGV. With 3 bases clipped from V and 9 bases from J, the junction kept 7 bases outside the gene matches. The CDR3 spans 14 residues. The CDR3 loop is CASSFDFDRGQAFF. The CDR3, as DNA: TGTGCCAGCAGCTTTGATTTCGACAGGGGGCAAGCTTTCTTT.

This chain uses TRBV9 with TRBJ1-6, with 9 bases lining up with TRBD1. This CDR3 is 14 amino acids long. CDR1 and CDR2 from the germline V gene are SGDLS and YYNGEE. V gave up 4 bases and J gave up 7 bases; unmatched junction bases: 3. The chain's CDR3 is CASSITGGNSPLHF. The CDR3 coding sequence is TGTGCCAGCAGCATAACAGGGGGCAATTCACCCCTCCACTTT. The full variable domain, in which reference TRBV9 and TRBJ1-6 provide the parts outside the CDR3, is DSGVTQTPKHLITATGQRVTLRCSPRSGDLSVYWYQQSLDQGLQFLIQYYNGEERAKGNILERFSAQQFPDLHSELNLSSLELGDSALYFCASSITGGNSPLHFGNGTRLTVT.

CDR3 in DNA: TGTGCCAGCTCACCTGACATCTTCTACGAGCAGTACTTC. It yields the protein CASSPDIFYEQYF. The chain carries TRBV18 and TRBJ2-7, with unresolved D. CDR3 size: 13 residues. Trimming removed 3 bases from V and 3 bases from J, with 9 bases in between. The germline gives CDR1 KGHSH, CDR2 LQKENI. Looking up the rest from reference TRBV18 and TRBJ2-7 gives the full variable domain: NAGVMQNPRHLVRRRGQEARLRCSPMKGHSHVYWYRQLPEEGLKFMVYLQKENIIDESGMPKERFSAEFPKEGPSILRIQQVVRGDSAAYFCASSPDIFYEQYFGPGTRLTVT.

The CDR3 nucleotides are TGTGCCAGCAGCGTAGGGACTAGCGGGGGTCACGACAATGAGCAGTTCTTC. Translating gives CASSVGTSGGHDNEQFF. This chain joins TRBV9 and TRBJ2-1; 13 bases are a match to TRBD2. The trim removed 0 bases at V and 5 bases at J, leaving 5 bases unmatched. This CDR3 spans 17 amino acids. From germline, CDR1 is SGDLS and CDR2 YYNGEE.

The chain links TRBV5-1 to TRBJ1-2, with D unclear. The CDR3 is 13 amino acids. Trimming stripped 5 bases from V and 2 bases from J, with 10 bases between. Per germline, CDR1 SGHRS and CDR2 YFSETQ. In nucleotides, the CDR3 is TGCGCCAGCAGTTATGACACAAACTATGGCTACACCTTC. This translates into CASSYDTNYGYTF.

The chain has TRBV2 and TRBJ1-6; 7 nucleotides line up with TRBD1. This CDR3 is built from 15 residues. CDR1 SNHLY and CDR2 FYNNEI come from the germline V gene. Unmatched junction bases numbered 9, after V lost 6 bases and J lost 7 bases. CDR3 amino acids: CASSKQGPTNSPLHF. The DNA of the CDR3 is TGTGCCAGCAGCAAACAGGGGCCTACGAATTCACCCCTCCACTTT.

The chain uses TRBV6-5 and TRBJ2-7, with 13 bases matching TRBD2. The CDR3 loop spans 14 amino acids. V lost 4 bases to trimming and J lost 6 bases; unmatched junction nucleotides: 3. The V gene's germline CDR1 is MNHEY and CDR2 SVGAGI. The CDR3 loop reads CASSSGLAGSEQYF. CDR3 nucleotides: TGTGCCAGCAGTTCGGGACTAGCGGGGTCCGAGCAGTACTTC.

The chain couples TRBV29-1 to TRBJ1-5; 7 bases agree with TRBD1. V lost 4 bases, J lost 4 bases, and 7 bases stayed unmatched. Germline V CDR1 and CDR2: SQVTM, ANQGSEA. This CDR3 spans 14 amino acids. The CDR3 spells CSVGGTVPNQPQHF. The CDR3 nucleotides are TGCAGCGTTGGGGGGACAGTGCCGAATCAGCCCCAGCATTTT.

The chain links TRBV27 to TRBJ2-1; 8 bases line up with TRBD2. Trimming at V came to 3 bases and at J to 10 bases, leaving 8 bases not matched to a gene. The CDR3 has 14 residues. The germline CDR1 and CDR2 sequences are MNHEY and SMNVEV (reference sequence). CDR3 bases: TGTGCCAGCAGTTTTGAGTTCCTAGCGGGCGAGCAGTTCTTC. The encoded protein is CASSFEFLAGEQFF.

The chain recombines TRBV5-4 with TRBJ2-4; 7 positions match TRBD2. Germline assignment: CDR1 SGHNT and CDR2 YYREEE (reference sequence). This CDR3 comprises 15 residues. After removal of 0 bases from V and 11 bases from J, the junction contained 11 bases not matched to a gene. CDR3 DNA: TGTGCCAGCAGCTTGGATTTCAGCGGGACTCCACTTCAGTACTTC. Translation: CASSLDFSGTPLQYF.

The rearrangement uses TRBV18 and TRBJ2-5, with no clear D. CDR3 size: 12 residues. The V end lost 2 bases, the J end lost 4 bases, and 5 bases lay between the germline ends. The germline V gene has CDR1 KGHSH and CDR2 LQKENI. Written as DNA, the CDR3 is TGTGCCAGCTCACCATTTATAGAGACCCAGTACTTC. This sequence encodes CASSPFIETQYF.